This TCR beta chain was found in a study of T cells after yellow fever vaccination. There are 15 residues in the CDR3. Germline CDR1 and CDR2: MNHEY and SMNVEV (reference sequence). J lost 2 bases, V lost 5 bases, and 6 bases had no gene match. Universal primer sites and UMIs were introduced during 5'RACE template-switching synthesis of TCR cDNA. TCRdb re-called the 5' RACE reads through MiXCR, storing one row per CDR3 protein. The data contain hundreds of thousands of distinct CDR3 sequences, around 3.9% of them singletons. With respect to this clonotype: Its antigen is as yet unknown.

Study-level findings and limits: By day 5 rather than day 15, the secondary response had peaked, though it was weaker.

The TCR was taken from a man younger than 30 who received the YFV17D yellow fever vaccine. Sequenced here: PBMCs, sampled on the day of the yellow fever booster vaccination. This chain connects TRBV27 to TRBJ1-2; 9 nucleotides agree with TRBD1. CDR3 protein: CASSQAGTGNYGYTF. The CDR3 DNA sequence: TGTGCCAGCAGTCAAGCCGGGACAGGGAACTATGGCTACACCTTC.